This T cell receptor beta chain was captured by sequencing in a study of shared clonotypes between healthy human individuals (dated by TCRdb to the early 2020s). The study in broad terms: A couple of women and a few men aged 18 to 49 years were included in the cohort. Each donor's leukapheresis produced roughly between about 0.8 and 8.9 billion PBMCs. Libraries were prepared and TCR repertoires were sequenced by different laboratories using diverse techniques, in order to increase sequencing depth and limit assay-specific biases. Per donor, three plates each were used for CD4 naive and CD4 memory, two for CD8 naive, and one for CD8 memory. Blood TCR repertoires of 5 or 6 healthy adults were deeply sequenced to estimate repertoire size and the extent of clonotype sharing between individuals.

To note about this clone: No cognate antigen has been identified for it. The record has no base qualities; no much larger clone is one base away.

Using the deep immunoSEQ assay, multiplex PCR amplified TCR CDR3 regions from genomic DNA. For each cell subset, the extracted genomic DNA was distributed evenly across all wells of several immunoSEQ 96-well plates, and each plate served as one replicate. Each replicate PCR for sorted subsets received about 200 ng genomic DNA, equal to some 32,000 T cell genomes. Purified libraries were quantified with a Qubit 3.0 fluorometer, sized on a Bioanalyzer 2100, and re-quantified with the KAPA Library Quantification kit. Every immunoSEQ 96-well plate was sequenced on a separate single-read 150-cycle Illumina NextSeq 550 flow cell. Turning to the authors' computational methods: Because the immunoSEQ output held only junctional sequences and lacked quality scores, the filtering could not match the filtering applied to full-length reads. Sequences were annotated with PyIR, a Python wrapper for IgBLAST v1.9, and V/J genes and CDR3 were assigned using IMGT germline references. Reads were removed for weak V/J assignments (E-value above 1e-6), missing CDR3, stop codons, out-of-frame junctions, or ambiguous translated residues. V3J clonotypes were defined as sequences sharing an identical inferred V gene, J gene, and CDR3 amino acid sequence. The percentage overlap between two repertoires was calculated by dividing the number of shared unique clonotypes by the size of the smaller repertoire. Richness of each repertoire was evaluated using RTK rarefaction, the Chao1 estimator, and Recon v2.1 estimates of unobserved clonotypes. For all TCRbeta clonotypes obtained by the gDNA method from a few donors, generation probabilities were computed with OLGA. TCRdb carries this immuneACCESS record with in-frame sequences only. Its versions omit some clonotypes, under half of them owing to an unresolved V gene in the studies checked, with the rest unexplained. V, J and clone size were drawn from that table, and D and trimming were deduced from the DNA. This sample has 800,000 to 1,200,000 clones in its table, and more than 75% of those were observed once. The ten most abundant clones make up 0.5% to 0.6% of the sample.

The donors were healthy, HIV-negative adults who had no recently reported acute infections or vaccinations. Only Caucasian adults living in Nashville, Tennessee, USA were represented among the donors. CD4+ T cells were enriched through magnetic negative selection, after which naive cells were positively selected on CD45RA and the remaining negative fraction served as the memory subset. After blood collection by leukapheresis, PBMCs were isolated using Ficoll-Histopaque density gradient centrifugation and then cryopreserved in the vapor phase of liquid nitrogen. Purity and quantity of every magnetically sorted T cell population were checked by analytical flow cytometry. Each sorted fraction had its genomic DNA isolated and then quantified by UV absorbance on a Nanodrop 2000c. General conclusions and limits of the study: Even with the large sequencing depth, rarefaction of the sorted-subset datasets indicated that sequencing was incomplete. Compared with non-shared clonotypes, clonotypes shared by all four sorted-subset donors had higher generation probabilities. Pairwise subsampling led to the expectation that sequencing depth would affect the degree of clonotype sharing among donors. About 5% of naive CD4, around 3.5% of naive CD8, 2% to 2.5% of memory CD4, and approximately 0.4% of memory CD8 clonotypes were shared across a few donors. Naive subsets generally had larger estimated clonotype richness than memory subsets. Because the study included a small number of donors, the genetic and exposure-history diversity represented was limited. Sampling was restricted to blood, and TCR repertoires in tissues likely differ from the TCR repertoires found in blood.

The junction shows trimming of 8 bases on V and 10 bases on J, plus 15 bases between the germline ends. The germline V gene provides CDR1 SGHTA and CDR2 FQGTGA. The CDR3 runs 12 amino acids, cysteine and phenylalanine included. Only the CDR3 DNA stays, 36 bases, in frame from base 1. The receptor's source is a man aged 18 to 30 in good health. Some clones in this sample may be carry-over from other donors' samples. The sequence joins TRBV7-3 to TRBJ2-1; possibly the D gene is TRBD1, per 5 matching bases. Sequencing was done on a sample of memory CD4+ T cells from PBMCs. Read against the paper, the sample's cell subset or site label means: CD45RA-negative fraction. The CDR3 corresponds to CASGSPWGEQFF. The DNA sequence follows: TGTGCCAGCGGGTCTCCGTGGGGCGAGCAGTTCTTC. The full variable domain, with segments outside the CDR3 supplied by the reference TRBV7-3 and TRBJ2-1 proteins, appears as GAGVSQTPSNKVTEKGKYVELRCDPISGHTALYWYRQSLGQGPEFLIYFQGTGAADDSGLPNDRFFAVRPEGSVSTLKIQRTERGDSAVYLCASGSPWGEQFFGPGTRLTVL.